This T cell receptor beta chain was identified in a study of blood T cell repertoires in COVID-19. Study details: Acute-phase and convalescent COVID-19 samples originated in the United States, Italy and Spain. PBMCs, B-cell-depleted T cells, or T cells provided the cDNA or gDNA that made up the material.

The CDR3 loop spans 18 amino acids. Per germline, CDR1 LGHNA and CDR2 YSLEER. Deletions cut 0 bases from V and 1 base from J, with 17 bases between. In the authors' workflow: By means of reference gene primer amplification, nucleated cell counts were estimated. Sequenced by immunoSEQ multiplex PCR; TCRdb stores in-frame clones only, minus some. V, J and clone size were drawn from that table, and D and trimming were deduced from the DNA. The sample holds 140,000 to 150,000 clones, 85% seen once. This chain links TRBV4-3 with TRBJ2-3; D might be TRBD1 (6 bases). Specimen: peripheral blood. The sequence derives from a woman aged 40 to 50 with active or convalescent COVID-19. The CDR3, as DNA: TGCGCCAGCAGCCAAGAGGCACAGGGTTGGTCTGGCACAGATACGCAGTATTTT. It translates to CASSQEAQGWSGTDTQYF.